Listed below are T cell receptor beta chains from one sample, sequenced in a study of blood T cells in healthy people across ages. Each CDR3 protein gets one entry after TCRdb re-called the 5' RACE reads with MiXCR. The data show roughly 700,000 distinct CDR3 sequences, with roughly 30% seen just once and approximately 15% held by the top ten. The sequenced material came from blood. These receptors originate from a woman older than 75 in good health. Both conserved end residues are part of each CDR3. D genes are given only for firm matches. Size is stated for part of the rows, as once, few or many counts, or as a class when the clone is expanded.

few	TRBD1	TRBV3-1	TRBJ1-2	TGTGCCAGCAGCCAGGACAGGGGACCAGGGTATGGCTACACCTTC	CASSQDRGPGYGYTF
many	TRBD1	TRBV20-1	TRBJ2-7	TGCAGTGTTGAAGGGACAGGGGGCCTCTACGAGCAGTACTTC	CSVEGTGGLYEQYF
NA	NA	TRBV29-1	TRBJ2-3	TGCAGCGTCCTGGGGGGGGCGCGGGAGAACACAGATACGCAGTATTTT	CSVLGGARENTDTQYF
many	NA	TRBV15	TRBJ2-6	TGTGCCACCAGCAGAGCGCGAACTGGGGCCAACGTCCTGACTTTC	CATSRARTGANVLTF
many	NA	TRBV20-1	TRBJ1-1	TGCAGTGCGCCAAGGGTCCAGACAGTAGCCGGGACTGAAGCTTTCTTT	CSAPRVQTVAGTEAFF
NA	NA	TRBV30	TRBJ1-2	TGTGCCTGGAAGTACCAGGGATCCTATGGCTACACCTTC	CAWKYQGSYGYTF
NA	NA	TRBV9	TRBJ1-2	TGTGCCAGCAGCGTAGCTCTGGGGGCCCTTCAGGGCTACACCTTC	CASSVALGALQGYTF
NA	NA	TRBV7-9	TRBJ1-1	TGTGCCAGCAGCTTAGACTTTTCTGAAGCTTTCTTT	CASSLDFSEAFF
NA	NA	TRBV7-9	TRBJ2-2	TGTGCCAGCAGCTTGGACGGAATGACCGGGGAGCTGTTTTTT	CASSLDGMTGELFF
many	NA	TRBV20-1	TRBJ2-7	TGCAGTGCTAGCCCTTCTAGCGAGCAGTACTTC	CSASPSSEQYF
many	TRBD1	TRBV2	TRBJ2-5	TGTGCCAGCAGTGGACAGGGGATACAGACCCAGTACTTC	CASSGQGIQTQYF
NA	TRBD2	TRBV5-1	TRBJ2-5	TGCGCCGGCAGCTTGCAACTAGCGGGGGAAGAGACCCAGTACTTC	CAGSLQLAGEETQYF
many	TRBD1	TRBV10-3	TRBJ2-7	TGTGCCATCAGTGAGAGGGGGACAGAAGCCTACGAGCAGTACTTC	CAISERGTEAYEQYF
NA	TRBD1	TRBV12-3/TRBV12-4	TRBJ2-5	TGTGCCAGCAGTATATTCCGGGACAGGGCTATGGAGACCCAGTACTTC	CASSIFRDRAMETQYF
many	NA	TRBV4-3	TRBJ2-3	TGCGCCAGCAGCCAAGAAAGAACAGATACGCAGTATTTT	CASSQERTDTQYF
many	TRBD2	TRBV5-4	TRBJ2-1	TGTGCCAGCAGCTTGGGAGGCCTAGCGGGGGGCTACAATGAGCAGTTCTTC	CASSLGGLAGGYNEQFF
many	NA	TRBV3-1	TRBJ2-1	TGTGCCAGCAGCCAAGATGGAGCGATCTCCTACAATGAGCAGTTCTTC	CASSQDGAISYNEQFF
NA	NA	TRBV9	TRBJ1-1	TGTGCCAGCAGCGTAGGAGATGAAACTGAAGCTTTCTTT	CASSVGDETEAFF
NA	NA	TRBV19	TRBJ2-1	TGTGCCAGTAGTATAGATAGTTCCAGGGTCGATAATGAGCAGTTCTTC	CASSIDSSRVDNEQFF
few	TRBD1	TRBV10-2	TRBJ1-2	TGCGCCAGCACTCCGGGACAGGGCTCATACGGCTACACCTTC	CASTPGQGSYGYTF
NA	TRBD1	TRBV7-3	TRBJ2-2	TGTGCCAGCAGCTTAACCCTAATGACAGGGCACACCGGGGAGCTGTTTTTT	CASSLTLMTGHTGELFF
many	TRBD2	TRBV5-1	TRBJ2-7	TGCGCCAGCAGCCAACCGGGGGGGAGCTCCTACGAGCAGTACTTC	CASSQPGGSSYEQYF
many	NA	TRBV29-1	TRBJ2-7	TGCAGCGTTACCGACAGGACGAGCTCCTACGAGCAGTACTTC	CSVTDRTSSYEQYF
many	NA	TRBV7-2	TRBJ1-2	TGTGCCAGCAGAGCCTCGGGTTCTAACTATGGCTACACCTTC	CASRASGSNYGYTF
NA	NA	TRBV28	TRBJ2-5	TGTGCCAGCGGGAGTTTGGAGACCCAGTACTTC	CASGSLETQYF
many	NA	TRBV14	TRBJ2-3	TGTGCCAGCAGCCAAGGTTCCCTCACAGATACGCAGTATTTT	CASSQGSLTDTQYF
many	TRBD1	TRBV7-8	TRBJ2-7	TGTGCCAGCAGCTACAGGGGGCCCTACGAGCAGTACTTC	CASSYRGPYEQYF
few	NA	TRBV20-1	TRBJ1-5	TGCAGTGCTAGACCGGGGTATAGCAATCAGCCCCAGCATTTT	CSARPGYSNQPQHF
few	TRBD1	TRBV5-6	TRBJ2-1	TGTGCCAGCAGCGCGTCCGGGACAGGAAGCAATGAGCAGTTCTTC	CASSASGTGSNEQFF
NA	TRBD2	TRBV7-2	TRBJ2-2	TGTGCCAGCAGCCAACCGGGACTAGCTAACACCGGGGAGCTGTTTTTT	CASSQPGLANTGELFF
many	NA	TRBV12-3/TRBV12-4	TRBJ2-1	TGTGCCAGCAGTTTCAGGACGGCTGGCTCCTACAATGAGCAGTTCTTC	CASSFRTAGSYNEQFF
many	NA	TRBV6-1	TRBJ1-5	TGTGCCAGCACTGACACTTACAATCAGCCCCAGCATTTT	CASTDTYNQPQHF
NA	TRBD1	TRBV6-2/TRBV6-3	TRBJ1-2	TGTGCCAGCAGTTTGGCAGGGGGCTTAGATGGCTACACCTTC	CASSLAGGLDGYTF
many	TRBD1	TRBV15	TRBJ2-5	TGTGCCACCAGCAGAGTGGACAGGGTCGGGACCCAGTACTTC	CATSRVDRVGTQYF
many	NA	TRBV7-2	TRBJ2-3	TGTGCCAGCAGCTTTTCGGGTAGAGACACAGATACGCAGTATTTT	CASSFSGRDTDTQYF
many	NA	TRBV18	TRBJ2-7	TGTGCCAGCTCACCACCGTCGACAGTCTACGAGCAGTACTTC	CASSPPSTVYEQYF
many	NA	TRBV6-5	TRBJ2-3	TGTGCCAGCAGTTACCGGGCAGCCACAGATACGCAGTATTTT	CASSYRAATDTQYF
many	NA	TRBV20-1	TRBJ1-2	TGCAGTGCTAGAAAAAGTGGACAGCACTATGGCTACACCTTC	CSARKSGQHYGYTF
many	TRBD2	TRBV25-1	TRBJ2-1	TGTGCCAGCCAACTAGCGGGGGAGGGCGATGAGCAGTTCTTC	CASQLAGEGDEQFF
few	NA	TRBV20-1	TRBJ1-4	TGCAGTGCCACAGGGTTTTGGGGTGAAAAACTGTTTTTT	CSATGFWGEKLFF
NA	TRBD1	TRBV2	TRBJ1-6	TGTGCCAGCAGTGAAGAGACAGGGTATTCACCCCTCCACTTT	CASSEETGYSPLHF
many	TRBD1	TRBV6-2/TRBV6-3	TRBJ2-5	TGTGCCAGCAGCTCCCCGACAGGGTTACAAGAGACCCAGTACTTC	CASSSPTGLQETQYF
NA	NA	TRBV20-1	TRBJ2-4	TGCAGTGCTAACGGAGACAAAAACATTCAGTACTTC	CSANGDKNIQYF
many	NA	TRBV7-3	TRBJ1-2	TGTGCCAGCAGCTTATCAGGGATGGGTGGCTACACCTTC	CASSLSGMGGYTF
NA	NA	TRBV19	TRBJ1-1	TGTGCCAGTATTAGGTCGGGGAACACTGAAGCTTTCTTT	CASIRSGNTEAFF
few	TRBD1	TRBV20-1	TRBJ1-1	TGCAGTGCTAGCTTGACAGGGTGGAGCACTGAAGCTTTCTTT	CSASLTGWSTEAFF
NA	NA	TRBV7-9	TRBJ2-3	TGTGCCAGCAGCTTTGTCGGGAATTGGGATACGCAGTATTTT	CASSFVGNWDTQYF
many	NA	TRBV20-1	TRBJ2-7	TGCAGTGCCACGGGACCCCTGCACAACGAGCAGTACTTC	CSATGPLHNEQYF
NA	NA	TRBV27	TRBJ1-6	TGTGCCAGCAGTTCCGACAGTGTCACAAATTCACCCCTCCACTTT	CASSSDSVTNSPLHF
many	NA	TRBV27	TRBJ2-7	TGTGCCAGCAGCCCAACGCACGCTACCTACGAGCAGTACTTC	CASSPTHATYEQYF
NA	NA	TRBV4-1	TRBJ2-1	TGCGCCAGCAGCCAAGTTCGGATGCGAGATGAGCAGTTCTTC	CASSQVRMRDEQFF
NA	NA	TRBV3-1	TRBJ1-1	TGTGCCAGCAGCCCCTCCCAGGGGTCGTACACTGAAGCTTTCTTT	CASSPSQGSYTEAFF
few	NA	TRBV30	TRBJ2-3	TGTGCCTGGAGTTCGCATGGGGGTCCCACAGATACGCAGTATTTT	CAWSSHGGPTDTQYF
many	NA	TRBV20-1	TRBJ2-3	TGCAGTGCCCACAAATTGGGCGGGGAAAGCACAGATACGCAGTATTTT	CSAHKLGGESTDTQYF